Listed below are T cell receptor beta chains from one sample, sequenced in a study of T cells expressing NK-cell markers. TCRdb derives one entry per CDR3 protein from the 5' RACE reads, leaving out DNA. In all, the sample yields 350,000 to 450,000 distinct CDR3 sequences. Sequencing was performed on blood T cells: a sorted CD56 or NKG2C T cell subset, CD4+ or CD8+ T cells, or bulk PBMC T cells (not recorded which). The receptor source for this set is a man aged 18-70 years in good health. CDR3s include the opening cysteine and the closing phenylalanine or tryptophan.

TRBJ2-1,TRBV4-1,CASSQDRRGGSNFYEQFF
TRBJ2-5,TRBV24-1,CATSDPTGRYQETQYF
TRBJ2-5,TRBV7-2,CASSYNRGETQYF
TRBJ2-3,TRBV19,CASSIGPGGASDTQYF
TRBJ2-5,TRBV20-1,CSARLARAPQETQYF
TRBJ2-5,TRBV5-4,CASSLGTGTETQYF
TRBJ2-7,TRBV20-1,CSARDSTNYEQYF
TRBJ2-1,TRBV7-9,CASSRGDRVNNEQFF
TRBJ1-5,TRBV27,CASSPSAGQRNQPQHF
TRBJ1-2,TRBV5-1,CASSLASRIHGYTF
TRBJ2-5,TRBV6-1,CASSEAGQLSLWRQETQYF
TRBJ2-1,TRBV18,CASSPTFGEQFF
TRBJ1-2,TRBV7-9,CASSPYRTEYYGYTF
TRBJ2-1,TRBV11-2,CASSSGGTARMGEQFF
TRBJ2-2,TRBV11-2,CASSPNRGWAGELFF
TRBJ1-6,TRBV28,CASSQGPRGISPLHF
TRBJ1-6,TRBV7-8,CASSPRTGGISYNSPLHF
TRBJ2-7,TRBV19,CASSLALRPGYEQYF
TRBJ1-6,TRBV9,CASSLNSRARNSPLHF
TRBJ2-2,TRBV3-1,CASRRLAGGSGELFF
TRBJ2-5,TRBV6-5,CASSYGLLVTGKETQYF
TRBJ2-7,TRBV12-3/TRBV12-4,CARTTVRSYEQYF
TRBJ2-7,TRBV14,CASSQGARRHKGDEQYF
TRBJ1-3,TRBV7-9,CASTRGGSGNTIYF
TRBJ1-2,TRBV5-1,CASRWTATSYGYTF
TRBJ2-5,TRBV4-2,CASSQDWIAGGRQETQYF
TRBJ2-3,TRBV20-1,CSASQLAGAWGTQYF
TRBJ1-1,TRBV5-1,CASSWGKGARTEAFF
TRBJ1-2,TRBV4-2,CASSQEGTGGSYGYTF
TRBJ1-6,TRBV6-1,CASSEIQNSPLHF
TRBJ2-7,TRBV6-1,CASSGDRREQYF
TRBJ1-2,TRBV5-1,CASSLEAGTVYGYTF
TRBJ2-4,TRBV10-3,CAISPGLAGVAKNIQYF
TRBJ2-7,TRBV6-1,CAGTPKRGDYEQYF
TRBJ1-5,TRBV6-1,CASEIRVGRSNQPQHF
TRBJ2-5,TRBV29-1,CSVGSWTARIEETQYF
TRBJ1-4,TRBV28,CASSEPGQGGNEKLFF
TRBJ2-3,TRBV5-1,CASSPGTSGALGTQYF